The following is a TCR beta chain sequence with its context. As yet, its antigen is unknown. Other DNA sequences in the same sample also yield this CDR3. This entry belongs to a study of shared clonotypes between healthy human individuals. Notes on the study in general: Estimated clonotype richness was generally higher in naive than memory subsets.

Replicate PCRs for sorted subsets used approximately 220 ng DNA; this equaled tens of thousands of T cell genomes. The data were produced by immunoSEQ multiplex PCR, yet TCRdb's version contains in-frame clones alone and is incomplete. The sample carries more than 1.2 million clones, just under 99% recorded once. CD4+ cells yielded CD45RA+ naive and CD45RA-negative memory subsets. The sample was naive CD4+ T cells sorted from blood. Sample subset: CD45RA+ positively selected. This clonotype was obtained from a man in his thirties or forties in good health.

This CDR3 is CASSPYRAPETQYF. DNA of the CDR3: TGCGCCAGCAGCCCGTATAGGGCCCCGGAGACCCAGTACTTC. This chain joins TRBV5-1 and TRBJ2-5; unclear D gene. CDR1 SGHRS and CDR2 YFSETQ come from the germline V gene. This CDR3 has 14 amino acids. V was trimmed by 4 bases and J by 5 bases, leaving 15 bases between them.